The 31 T cell receptor beta chains reported below all come from one sample, sequenced in a study of T-cell memory formation after mild COVID-19. Via MiXCR, TCRdb re-called the 5' RACE reads, giving one row per CDR3 protein. Of fewer than 400,000 distinct CDR3 sequences in the sample, 16% were seen once. Sequencing was performed on PBMCs or a T cell subset sorted from them (not recorded which). These receptor sequences come from a man aged 18 to 30 who had mild COVID-19 (a few samples of this study predate the infection). Cell type and time point are not known.

This clonotype appeared a few times. The chain links TRBV12-3 or TRBV12-4 to TRBJ1-1, with no clear D. This CDR3 spans 14 amino acids. V lost 3 bases and J lost 1, with 9 bases in between. CDR3 sequence reads: CASSFQVGNTEAFF. DNA of the CDR3: TGTGCCAGCAGTTTCCAGGTAGGGAACACTGAAGCTTTCTTT.

The V gene is TRBV19, the J gene TRBJ2-5; D may match TRBD1 or TRBD2 (6 bases each). V gave up 1 base and J gave up 7 bases, with 13 bases separating them. There are 14 residues in the CDR3. CDR1 is LNHDA and CDR2 is SQIVND in the germline V gene (reference sequence). The CDR3 protein is CASSIAGAGGTQYF. In nucleotides, the CDR3 is TGTGCCAGTAGTATAGCAGGGGCCGGGGGGACCCAGTACTTC.

In its sample, this clonotype was seen a few times. DNA for the CDR3: TGTGCCAGCAGTTCGCCCTCGACAGGGACGGAGTACGTC. Translation: CASSSPSTGTEYV. V usage is TRBV28 and J usage is TRBJ2-7, with 7 nucleotides matching TRBD1. Germline-derived CDR1 and CDR2 are MDHEN and SYDVKM. J lost 11 bases, V lost 4 bases, and 11 bases had no gene match. This CDR3 region has 13 residues.

The V call is TRBV7-2, the J call TRBJ2-3; D is unresolved. CDR1 is SGHTA, CDR2 FQGNSA, per germline. Trimming cost V 0 bases and J 1 base, with 5 bases left between them. CDR3 length equals 14 residues. DNA for the CDR3: TGTGCCAGCAGCTTAGCGCGCCGCACAGATACGCAGTATTTT. Encoded protein: CASSLARRTDTQYF. Variable domain in full (rest from reference TRBV7-2 and TRBJ2-3): GAGVSQSPSNKVTEKGKDVELRCDPISGHTALYWYRQSLGQGLEFLIYFQGNSAPDKSGLPSDRFSAERTGGSVSTLTIQRTQQEDSAVYLCASSLARRTDTQYFGPGTRLTVL.

The genes are TRBV4-2 and TRBJ2-3; the match to TRBD2 covers 8 bases. CDR1 and CDR2 from the germline V gene are LGHNA and YNFKEQ. V shed 4 bases and J 8 bases; nucleotides not matched to a gene: 20. This CDR3 is built from 18 residues. CDR3 loop: CASSLHANLRQSGGTQYF. Here the CDR3 DNA reads TGTGCCAGCAGCCTACACGCGAACCTACGACAGAGCGGGGGTACGCAGTATTTT.

V gene TRBV2 combines with J gene TRBJ2-2; D may be TRBD1 (7 bases). Trimming took 6 bases from V and 9 from J, leaving 14 bases between them. Germline V lookup: CDR1 SNHLY, CDR2 FYNNEI. The CDR3 loop spans 13 amino acids. DNA for the CDR3: TGTGCCAGCAGCCCACAGGGGAGGCGGGAGCTGTTTTTT. Amino acids: CASSPQGRRELFF. The variable domain in full, completed from reference TRBV2 and TRBJ2-2, reads EPEVTQTPSHQVTQMGQEVILRCVPISNHLYFYWYRQILGQKVEFLVSFYNNEISEKSEIFDDQFSVERPDGSNFTLKIRSTKLEDSAMYFCASSPQGRRELFFGEGSRLTVL.

This clonotype came up a few times. CDR3 bases: TGTGCCAGCAGCTTAGCGTTGGTCAGCTACACCGGGGAGCTGTTTTTT. Encoded protein: CASSLALVSYTGELFF. The chain uses TRBV7-8 and TRBJ2-2; D call uncertain. The V gene lost 0 bases and the J gene lost 3 bases, with 11 bases spanning the gap. The CDR3 spans 16 residues. Per the germline V gene, CDR1 is SGHVS and CDR2 is FQNEAQ.

In its sample, this clonotype was seen a few times. The chain is built from TRBV28 and TRBJ1-1, with no clear D. The germline V and J ends were trimmed by 6 bases and 2 bases, with 19 bases remaining between them. The CDR3 extends over 16 amino acids. From germline, CDR1 is MDHEN and CDR2 SYDVKM. In nucleotides, the CDR3 is TGTGCCAGCAGCTACCTTAACCCGGGAATCAACACTGAAGCTTTCTTT. This translates into CASSYLNPGINTEAFF.

The chain couples TRBV7-9 to TRBJ1-1, with D uncertain. V shed 6 bases and J shed 1 base, with 12 bases lying between them. This CDR3 region has 14 residues. Germline V gene sequence: CDR1 SEHNR, CDR2 FQNEAQ (reference sequence). In nucleotides, the CDR3 is TGTGCCAGCAGTCACCGGGCGACGAACACTGAAGCTTTCTTT. Translated: CASSHRATNTEAFF.

The chain joins TRBV18 to TRBJ1-1; maybe TRBD1 (5 bases). This CDR3 has 15 residues. Germline CDR1 and CDR2: KGHSH and LQKENI. The V and J ends lost 3 bases and 0 bases respectively, with 11 bases between them. CDR3 in amino acids: CASSPYGALNTEAFF. CDR3 DNA: TGTGCCAGCTCACCGTACGGGGCCCTGAACACTGAAGCTTTCTTT.

This chain links TRBV19 with TRBJ2-3; D is perhaps TRBD2 (5 bases). V shed 7 bases and J shed 6 bases, with 14 bases lying between them. In germline, CDR1 is LNHDA, CDR2 SQIVND (reference sequence). The CDR3 sequence is 13 residues long. The CDR3 coding sequence is TGTGCCAGTACCCCCGAGGGTGCGGATACGCAGTATTTT. It yields the protein CASTPEGADTQYF.

This clonotype occurred a few times. The V gene is TRBV6-5, the J gene TRBJ2-2; possibly TRBD1 for D (7 bases). Trimming took off 6 bases at V and 8 bases at J, with 22 bases between the two ends. CDR1 and CDR2 from the germline V gene are MNHEY and SVGAGI. The CDR3 runs to 16 residues. This CDR3 reads CASRTAGQGGDGELFF. CDR3 DNA sequence: TGTGCCAGCAGGACGGCGGGGCAGGGGGGTGATGGGGAGCTGTTTTTT.

Notes on this clonotype: One junction end does not reproduce the germline sequence, and a read error may be involved. J is TRBJ1-6 and V is TRBV12-3 or TRBV12-4, with D tentatively TRBD1 (5 bases). The CDR3 is 11 amino acids. CDR3 coding DNA: TGTGCCAGCCTGGGGGATTCATCCCTCCACTTT. Encoded protein: CASLGDSSLHF.

The chain has TRBV19 and TRBJ1-1; D might be TRBD1 (5 bases). The CDR3 runs 15 residues. Germline V gene lookup returns CDR1 LNHDA and CDR2 SQIVND (reference sequence). V was trimmed by 0 bases and J by 1 base, leaving 9 bases between them. CDR3 sequence: CASSIETGPNTEAFF. CDR3 coding DNA: TGTGCCAGTAGTATAGAGACGGGACCGAACACTGAAGCTTTCTTT.

The chain couples TRBV5-1 to TRBJ2-3, with a weak D call TRBD2 (6 bases). The V end was cut by 0 bases, the J end by 0 bases, with 11 bases between. CDR1 and CDR2 from the germline V gene are SGHRS and YFSETQ. The CDR3 is made up of 16 amino acids. The CDR3 loop reads CASSLDAGTSTDTQYF. The CDR3 DNA reads as TGCGCCAGCAGCTTGGACGCGGGGACTAGCACAGATACGCAGTATTTT.

The sample holds a few counts of this clonotype. The rearrangement uses TRBV25-1 and TRBJ2-5; TRBD2 might be the D (5 bases). V shed 2 bases and J shed 5 bases, with 12 bases lying between them. The CDR3 is 14 residues long. CDR1 is MGHDK, CDR2 SYGVNS, per germline. CDR3 in amino acids: CASSEPGSIETQYF. The CDR3 DNA follows: TGTGCCAGCAGTGAACCGGGATCAATTGAGACCCAGTACTTC.

This clonotype came up once. The rearrangement links TRBV18 to TRBJ2-5, with 7 bases fitting TRBD1. V lost 3 bases, J lost 5 bases, and 9 bases stayed unmatched. In germline, CDR1 is KGHSH, CDR2 LQKENI. The CDR3 loop spans 15 amino acids. Written as DNA, the CDR3 is TGTGCCAGCTCACCGACAGGGACGCGGCGCGAGACCCAGTACTTC. This encodes CASSPTGTRRETQYF.

The CDR3 DNA reads as TGTGCCAGCAGTTCGGGGACAGTTTTGGAGGGAAACACCATATATTTT. Translation gives CASSSGTVLEGNTIYF. The rearrangement uses TRBV12-3 or TRBV12-4 and TRBJ1-3; 7 positions agree with TRBD1. This CDR3 has 16 amino acids. The ends lost 4 bases at V and 4 bases at J; junction bases unmatched: 10.

The table lists this clonotype with many counts. This chain uses TRBV19 with TRBJ1-6, with 8 bases aligning to TRBD1. The CDR3 length is 15 residues. Trimming at V came to 5 bases and at J to 7 bases, leaving 7 bases not matched to a gene. Per the germline V gene, CDR1 is LNHDA and CDR2 is SQIVND (reference sequence). CDR3 residues: CASSGTGGLNSPLHF. In nucleotides, the CDR3 is TGTGCCAGTAGTGGAACAGGGGGTCTGAATTCACCCCTCCACTTT.

The CDR3 loop is CASSQGQGMNSPLHF. CDR3 coding DNA: TGTGCCAGCTCCCAAGGTCAGGGTATGAATTCACCCCTCCACTTT. The chain has TRBV7-2 and TRBJ1-6, with TRBD1 as a possible D gene (5 bases). Germline values: CDR1 SGHTA, CDR2 FQGNSA. The CDR3 is 15 residues long. Trimming took off 8 bases at V and 7 bases at J, with 18 bases between the two ends.

This clonotype was observed a handful of times. The chain has TRBV7-9 and TRBJ2-1; D uncertain. This CDR3 is 13 amino acids long. Germline-derived CDR1 and CDR2 are SEHNR and FQNEAQ (reference sequence). V was clipped by 6 bases and J by 10 bases, with 16 bases between them. CDR3 sequence: CASRHSAGLEQFF. The CDR3 region has the DNA TGTGCCAGCAGGCACAGTGCCGGTTTGGAGCAGTTCTTC.

The gene calls are TRBV4-1 and TRBJ2-7; 7 bases match TRBD2. V shed 1 base and J 1 base; nucleotides not matched to a gene: 4. CDR3 length equals 15 residues. The germline V gene has CDR1 MGHRA and CDR2 YSYEKL. The DNA of the CDR3 is TGCGCCAGCAGCCAAGTGGGAGGGACGTCCTACGAGCAGTACTTC. Translation: CASSQVGGTSYEQYF.

This clonotype was recorded a few times. Germline and junction disagree at one end, which may indicate a read error. The chain joins TRBV7-2 to TRBJ2-2; tentatively, D is TRBD1 (5 bases). The CDR3 runs 15 residues. Germline V gene data show CDR1 as SGHTA and CDR2 as FQGNSA. CDR3 in DNA: TGTGCCAGCAGCTTAGGGGGCGCGAAGACCGGGGAGCTGTTTTTT. Translation gives CASSLGGAKTGELFF.

This clonotype was counted ten times or more. The J gene is TRBJ2-2, the V gene TRBV24-1; 9 bases align to TRBD2. This CDR3 has 17 amino acids. Germline CDR1 reads KGHDR; CDR2 reads SFDVKD. The trim removed 3 bases at V and 4 bases at J, leaving 8 bases unmatched. DNA for the CDR3: TGTGCCACCAGTGATCGGGGGACTAGCCCAGGCACCGGGGAGCTGTTTTTT. As protein: CATSDRGTSPGTGELFF.

This clonotype showed up many times. The chain has TRBV12-3 or TRBV12-4 and TRBJ2-3; possible D gene TRBD2, 5 bases. The CDR3 totals 12 residues. V was cut by 6 bases and J by 4 bases, with 8 bases left in between. Here the CDR3 reads CASRGSADTQYF. The DNA of the CDR3 is TGTGCCAGCAGAGGGAGCGCAGATACGCAGTATTTT.

In this sample, this clonotype turned up many times. The chain combines TRBV7-3 with TRBJ2-1, with 8 bases fitting TRBD2. The ends lost 0 bases at V and 4 bases at J; junction bases unmatched: 2. The CDR3 sequence is 15 residues long. Germline V CDR1 and CDR2: SGHTA, FQGTGA. The CDR3 protein is CASSLTSGNYNEQFF. CDR3 bases: TGTGCCAGCAGCTTAACTAGCGGGAATTACAATGAGCAGTTCTTC.

The CDR3, as DNA: TGTGCCAGCAGCGCTCGAACCGGGACGGCCAACACTGAAGCTTTCTTT. Its protein product is CASSARTGTANTEAFF. J is TRBJ1-1 and V is TRBV11-2, with D perhaps matching TRBD1 (5 bases). Trimming stripped 5 bases from V and 2 bases from J, with 18 bases between. Germline V gives CDR1 SGHAT, CDR2 FQNNGV. The CDR3 extends over 16 amino acids.

In this sample, this clonotype turned up a few times. The chain carries TRBV7-9 and TRBJ2-7, with 10 bases lining up with TRBD1. In germline, CDR1 is SEHNR, CDR2 FQNEAQ (reference sequence). Losses at the gene ends were 5 bases for V and 8 bases for J; bases not matched to a gene: 6. The CDR3 loop spans 13 amino acids. CDR3 in amino acids: CASSLTGGLQQYV. For the CDR3, the DNA is TGTGCCAGCAGCCTGACAGGGGGCCTCCAGCAGTACGTC.

This clonotype occurred many times. The rearrangement links TRBV6-2 or TRBV6-3 to TRBJ2-2; D not resolved. Trimming removed 0 bases at V and 1 base at J, with 9 bases between. This CDR3 spans 16 amino acids. Germline V lookup: CDR1 MNHEY, CDR2 SVGEGT. The CDR3 DNA reads TGTGCCAGCAGTTACTCTGCGGACGAGAACACCGGGGAGCTGTTTTTT. This sequence encodes CASSYSADENTGELFF.

This clonotype appeared many times. V usage is TRBV11-2 and J usage is TRBJ2-7; 11 nucleotides agree with TRBD2. Germline V gene data show CDR1 as SGHAT and CDR2 as FQNNGV. This CDR3 comprises 15 residues. Trimming removed 5 bases from V and 2 bases from J; junction bases left unmatched: 5. CDR3 nucleotides: TGTGCCAGCAGCGCGCCGGGACTAGCGGCCTACGAGCAGTACTTC. Translating it yields CASSAPGLAAYEQYF. Supplemented by reference TRBV11-2 and TRBJ2-7, the full variable domain reads EAGVAQSPRYKIIEKRQSVAFWCNPISGHATLYWYQQILGQGPKLLIQFQNNGVVDDSQLPKDRFSAERLKGVDSTLKIQPAKLEDSAVYLCASSAPGLAAYEQYFGPGTRLTVT.

The chain has TRBV29-1 and TRBJ2-7, with 9 bases matching TRBD1. The CDR3 has 12 residues. CDR1 is SQVTM and CDR2 is ANQGSEA in the germline V gene. The trim removed 6 bases at V and 6 bases at J, leaving 6 bases unmatched. In nucleotides, the CDR3 is TGCAGCGTCGGGGGACAGGGCATCGAGCAGTACTTC. This encodes CSVGGQGIEQYF.